This T cell receptor beta chain was identified during a study of identical twins. MiXCR, applied by TCRdb to the 5' RACE reads, yields one record per CDR3 protein. The data hold around 280,000 distinct CDR3 sequences, with around 8.8% observed a single time. This clonotype appeared a few times. The germline V gene has CDR1 LGHDT and CDR2 YNNKEL (reference sequence). V lost 3 bases, J lost 4 bases, and 2 bases stayed unmatched. The length of the CDR3 is 13 residues. Separately, the same data were catalogued under a study of yellow fever vaccine responses in identical twins.

The V gene is TRBV3-1, the J gene TRBJ1-1, with 7 bases fitting TRBD1. Sequencing input: memory (CD45RO+) T cells sorted from blood. The clonotype comes from a woman aged 18-29 years in good health. This CDR3 is CASSHRGPTEAFF. The CDR3 DNA reads as TGTGCCAGCAGCCATAGGGGGCCCACTGAAGCTTTCTTT.